The TCR beta chain under discussion was sequenced for a study of blood T cell repertoires in COVID-19. Study information: The United States, Italy and Spain were the sources of the acute and convalescent COVID-19 samples. T cells, B-cell-depleted T cells, or PBMCs supplied cDNA or gDNA.

Authors' processing steps: Cell counts per sample came from amplifying reference gene primers. Clones were sequenced by immunoSEQ multiplex PCR, and TCRdb holds only the in-frame ones, with some missing. V and J calls and clone size are copied from that table; D and trimming were computed from the DNA. The sample contains 25,000 to 30,000 clones, approximately 90% of which appear only once. The CDR3 spans 17 residues. Germline values: CDR1 LNHDA, CDR2 SQIVND (reference sequence). Trimming at V came to 4 bases and at J to 3 bases, leaving 4 bases not matched to a gene. The specimen sequenced was peripheral blood. The TCR was taken from a human donor in a cohort sampled during active COVID-19. This chain links TRBV19 with TRBJ2-6; 12 positions match TRBD1. The chain's CDR3 is CASSTGQGAGGANVLTF. CDR3 coding DNA: TGTGCCAGTAGTACGGGACAGGGGGCGGGTGGGGCCAACGTCCTGACTTTC.